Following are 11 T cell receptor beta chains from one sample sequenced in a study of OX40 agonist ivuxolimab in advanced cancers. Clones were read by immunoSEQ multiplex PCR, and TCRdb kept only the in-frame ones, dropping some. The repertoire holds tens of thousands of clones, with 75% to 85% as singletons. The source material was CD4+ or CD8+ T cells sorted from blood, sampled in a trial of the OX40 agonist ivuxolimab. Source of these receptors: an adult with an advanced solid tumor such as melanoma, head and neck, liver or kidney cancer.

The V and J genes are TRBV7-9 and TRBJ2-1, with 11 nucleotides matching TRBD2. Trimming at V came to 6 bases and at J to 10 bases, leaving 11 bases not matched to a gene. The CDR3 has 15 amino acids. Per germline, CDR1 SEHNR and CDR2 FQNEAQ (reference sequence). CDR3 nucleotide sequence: TGTGCCAGCAGGCCTTTAGCGGGGGGGCCTGAGGAGCAGTTCTTC. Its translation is CASRPLAGGPEEQFF.

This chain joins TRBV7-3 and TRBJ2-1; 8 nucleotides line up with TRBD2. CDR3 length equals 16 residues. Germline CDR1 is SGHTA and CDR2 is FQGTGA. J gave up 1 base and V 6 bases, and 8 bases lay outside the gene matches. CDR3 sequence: CASSSDGRASYNEQFF. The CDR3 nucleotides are TGTGCCAGCAGTTCCGACGGGAGGGCTTCCTACAATGAGCAGTTCTTC.

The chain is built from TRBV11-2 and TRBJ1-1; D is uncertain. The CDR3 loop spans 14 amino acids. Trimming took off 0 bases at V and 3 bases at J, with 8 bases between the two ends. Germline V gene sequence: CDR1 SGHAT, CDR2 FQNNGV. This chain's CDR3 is CASSLERADTEAFF. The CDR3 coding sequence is TGTGCCAGCAGCTTAGAGAGAGCGGACACTGAAGCTTTCTTT.

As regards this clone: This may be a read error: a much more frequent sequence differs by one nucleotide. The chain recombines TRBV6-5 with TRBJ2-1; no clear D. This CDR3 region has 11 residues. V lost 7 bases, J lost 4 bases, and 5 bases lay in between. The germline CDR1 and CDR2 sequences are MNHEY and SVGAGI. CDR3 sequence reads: CASNSYNEQFF. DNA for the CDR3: TGTGCCAGCAACAGTTACAATGAGCAGTTCTTC.

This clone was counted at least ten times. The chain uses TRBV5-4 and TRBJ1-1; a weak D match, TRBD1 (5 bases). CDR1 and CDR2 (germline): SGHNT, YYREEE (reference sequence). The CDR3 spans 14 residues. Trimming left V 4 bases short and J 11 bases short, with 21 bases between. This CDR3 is CASSRDRGRLEAFF. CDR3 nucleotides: TGTGCCAGCAGCCGGGATCGGGGCCGACTCGAGGCTTTCTTT.

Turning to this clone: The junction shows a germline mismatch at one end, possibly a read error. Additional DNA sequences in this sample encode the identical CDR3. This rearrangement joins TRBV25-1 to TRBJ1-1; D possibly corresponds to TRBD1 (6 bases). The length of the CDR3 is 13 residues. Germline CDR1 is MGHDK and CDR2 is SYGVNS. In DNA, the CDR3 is TGTGCCAGTAGTGACCTCGGGACAAATGAAGCTTTCTTT. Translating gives CASSDLGTNEAFF.

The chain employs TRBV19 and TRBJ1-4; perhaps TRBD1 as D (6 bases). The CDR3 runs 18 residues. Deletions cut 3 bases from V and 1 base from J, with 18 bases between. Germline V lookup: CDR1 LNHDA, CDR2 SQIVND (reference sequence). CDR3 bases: TGTGCCAGTAGTATGGGCAGGAGGGGGAGTGAAACTAATGAAAAACTGTTTTTT. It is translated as CASSMGRRGSETNEKLFF. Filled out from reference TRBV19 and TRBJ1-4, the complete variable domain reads DGGITQSPKYLFRKEGQNVTLSCEQNLNHDAMYWYRQDPGQGLRLIYYSQIVNDFQKGDIAEGYSVSREKKESFPLTVTSAQKNPTAFYLCASSMGRRGSETNEKLFFGSGTQLSVL.

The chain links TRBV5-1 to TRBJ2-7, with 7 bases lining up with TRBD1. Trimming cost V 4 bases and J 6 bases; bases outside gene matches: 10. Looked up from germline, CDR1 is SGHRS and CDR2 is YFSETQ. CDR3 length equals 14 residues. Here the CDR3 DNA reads TGCGCCAGCAGCCTGGGGACAGCGGTTAGCGAGCAGTACGTC. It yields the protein CASSLGTAVSEQYV.

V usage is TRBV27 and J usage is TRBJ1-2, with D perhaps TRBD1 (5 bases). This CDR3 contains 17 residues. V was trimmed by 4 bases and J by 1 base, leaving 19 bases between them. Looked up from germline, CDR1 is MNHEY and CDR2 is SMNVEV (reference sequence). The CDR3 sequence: CASSSVAGGTSNYGYTF. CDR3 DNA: TGTGCCAGCAGTTCAGTTGCTGGAGGGACCAGTAACTATGGCTACACCTTC.

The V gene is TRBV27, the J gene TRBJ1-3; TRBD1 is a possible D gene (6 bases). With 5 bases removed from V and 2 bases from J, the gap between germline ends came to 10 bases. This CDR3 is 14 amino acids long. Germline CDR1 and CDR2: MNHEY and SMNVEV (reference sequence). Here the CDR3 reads CASSMTGPGNTIYF. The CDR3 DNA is TGTGCCAGCAGTATGACAGGTCCTGGAAACACCATATATTTT.

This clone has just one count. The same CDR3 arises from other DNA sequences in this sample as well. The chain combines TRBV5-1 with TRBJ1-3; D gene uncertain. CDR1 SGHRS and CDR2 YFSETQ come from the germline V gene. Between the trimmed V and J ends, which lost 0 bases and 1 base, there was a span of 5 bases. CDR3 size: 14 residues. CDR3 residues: CASSLGASGNTIYF. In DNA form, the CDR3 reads TGCGCCAGCAGCTTGGGAGCATCTGGAAACACCATATATTTT.